Sequencing of this T cell receptor (beta chain) was carried out in a study of T cells after yellow fever vaccination. Study as a whole: Fractions containing few cells were prepared with SMART-Seq v4 Ultra Low Input. Whole-study findings and limits: It was a small share of clonotypes that appeared in both CD4 and CD8 compartments. It was a weaker secondary response, yet one that peaked faster, at day 5 versus 15.

This CDR3 has 15 residues. Germline assignment: CDR1 SGHDN and CDR2 FVKESK. V was trimmed by 4 bases and J by 0 bases, leaving 7 bases between them. In this sample, this clonotype turned up many times. Its antigen is not identified. The study made its TCR cDNA through 5'RACE template switching. That step introduced a universal primer site along with UMIs. Each CDR3 protein gets one entry after TCRdb re-called the 5' RACE reads with MiXCR. The sample consists of a few hundred thousand distinct CDR3 sequences, approximately 3.9% of them appearing once. The chain combines TRBV14 with TRBJ2-6; D is unclear. Sample: PBMCs, taken on the day of the yellow fever booster vaccination. The sequence was collected from a man between 18 and 35 years old who received the YFV17D yellow fever vaccine. The CDR3 here is CASSRGSSGANVLTF. CDR3 coding DNA: TGTGCCAGCAGCCGAGGAAGCTCTGGGGCCAACGTCCTGACTTTC.